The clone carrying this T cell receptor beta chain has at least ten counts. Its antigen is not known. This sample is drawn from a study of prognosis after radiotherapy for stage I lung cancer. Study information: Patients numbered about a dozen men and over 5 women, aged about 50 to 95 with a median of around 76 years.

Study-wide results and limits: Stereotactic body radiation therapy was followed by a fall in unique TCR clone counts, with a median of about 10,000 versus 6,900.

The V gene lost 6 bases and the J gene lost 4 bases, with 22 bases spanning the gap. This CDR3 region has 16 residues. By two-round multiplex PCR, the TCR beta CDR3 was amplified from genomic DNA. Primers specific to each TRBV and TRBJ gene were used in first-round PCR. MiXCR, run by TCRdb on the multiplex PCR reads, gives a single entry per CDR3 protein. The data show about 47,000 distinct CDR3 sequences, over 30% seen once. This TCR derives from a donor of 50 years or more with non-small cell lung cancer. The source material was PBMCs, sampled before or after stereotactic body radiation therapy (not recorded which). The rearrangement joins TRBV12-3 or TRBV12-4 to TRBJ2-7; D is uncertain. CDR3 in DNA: TGTGCCAGCAGCCAAACGGGTAGTGCTAGTTTTTACGAGCAGTACTTC. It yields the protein CASSQTGSASFYEQYF.